These 2 T cell receptor beta chains share one sample of origin, sequenced in a study of T-cell reconstitution after alpha-beta-depleted transplantation in children. A library of TCRbeta sequences, prepared with unique molecular identifiers, was generated. TCRdb itself ran the PCR reads through MiXCR, one entry per CDR3 protein. Among about 580,000 distinct CDR3 sequences listed, under 25% were seen once. This material consisted of PBMCs, mostly from graft donor cells, taken 360 days after TCRalphabeta/CD19-depleted stem cell transplant. The source of these receptors is a boy under two years old who had a stem cell transplant for acute myeloid leukemia, so the T cells may come from the graft donor.

This clonotype has more than one count but fewer than ten. The genes are TRBV7-8 and TRBJ1-2; maybe TRBD1 (5 bases). Germline values: CDR1 SGHVS, CDR2 FQNEAQ. The CDR3 has 16 amino acids. V was pared by 5 bases and J by 0 bases, with 16 bases between. The chain's CDR3 is CASSNPTQQANYGYTF. The CDR3 bases are TGTGCCAGCAGCAACCCGACCCAACAGGCTAACTATGGCTACACCTTC.

The chain is built from TRBV4-3 and TRBJ2-1; D is unresolved. V lost 4 bases and J 4 bases, leaving 23 bases between the germline ends. CDR3 length equals 18 residues. The V gene's germline CDR1 is LGHNA and CDR2 YSLEER. CDR3 bases: TGCGCCAGCAGCCCCGATCATGCCGTGGGCGCCATATACAATGAGCAGTTCTTC. Translated: CASSPDHAVGAIYNEQFF.